A single T cell receptor beta chain is shown here with its context. Its antigen is still unknown. Nothing much larger sits one base from this clone, and base qualities are not available. TCR beta CDR3 regions were sequenced from DNA using the immunoSEQ Assay. As for how the authors treated the data: To compute T cell density, TCR beta template counts were normalized to usable DNA, which was estimated by amplifying housekeeping genes. Richness was estimated using the preseqR package, with extrapolation to 400,000 templates for PBMC samples and to 120,000 templates for tissue samples. Clonality was calculated as one minus Pielou's evenness. To identify tissue-enriched TCRs, differential abundance testing was run on productive amino-acid clonotypes with a minimum total count of 5 and an alpha of 0.1. Repertoire overlap between compartments was quantified with the Jaccard Index and Morisita Overlap Index. GLIPH clustered TCR beta CDR3s with public tetramer-defined viral CDR3s; viral motifs required at least three viral sequences plus V-gene enrichment. TCRdb holds this immuneACCESS table with in-frame rearrangements only. Some clones are missing; in checked studies, unresolved V genes explain under half, and the rest has no known cause. The V and J calls and clone size are taken from that table; D and trimming were inferred from the DNA. This sample holds some 30,000 clones; 85% to 90% were observed only once. 2.5% to 3% of the sample is taken by the ten largest.

This entry is derived from a study of T cells in localized non-small cell lung cancer (dated by TCRdb to 2020 to 2022). About the study as a whole: The study analyzed T cell repertoires of hundreds of early-stage NSCLC patients, comparing tumors and uninvolved tumor-adjacent lungs. The cohort consisted of approximately 240 treatment-naive NSCLC patients whose localized lung tumors had been resected. A mean age of roughly 66 years was recorded for the NSCLC patients, of whom around 120 were male and around 100 were female. The research as a whole found: Because multi-region tumor sequencing was not done, intratumor heterogeneity could not be ruled out. Of the top 100 tumor clones, a median of roughly 57 were detected in paired uninvolved adjacent lung; some 28 were also among that lung's top 100. Uninvolved tumor-adjacent lung showed the highest T cell clonality, higher than tumor, which suggests more focused antigenic responses in the adjacent lung. Higher blood T cell density associated with longer overall survival, while higher adjacent-lung clonality associated with shorter survival. Because of the exploratory design, TCR variables were selected using unadjusted p-values without false-discovery rate correction.

V is cut back by 0 bases and J by 4 bases, with 2 bases in the junction unmatched. Sequences SGHRS (CDR1) and YFSETQ (CDR2) are obtained from the germline V gene. The CDR3 goes from the cysteine to the phenylalanine over 14 residues. CDR3 DNA is the only sequence kept; it has 42 bases, read in frame from the first base. At diagnosis, peripheral blood, uninvolved tumor-adjacent lung and tumor were collected and stored as a combination of fresh-frozen and FFPE material. For TCR repertoire profiling, blood samples were analyzed as peripheral blood mononuclear cells. This receptor was identified in an older female donor with stage I lung adenocarcinoma. Sequencing was performed on peripheral blood, taken before any cancer treatment. The sequence is built from TRBV5-1 and TRBJ1-2; TRBD1 matches 8 bases in the middle. The DNA sequence is TGCGCCAGCAGCTTGGTCAGGGGGCCCTATGGCTACACCTTC. Its coded protein is CASSLVRGPYGYTF.